This T cell receptor (beta chain) was identified in a study of T cell responses to AZD1222 COVID-19 vaccine (dated by TCRdb to 2020 to 2022). Some background on the complete study: AZD1222 recipients with second doses at about 4 weeks or about 12 weeks were pooled, because spike-specific TCR depth and breadth did not differ between schedules. A total of around 240 trial participants underwent TCR sequencing, of whom 207 received two doses of AZD1222 and around 25 received two doses of the MenACWY control vaccine. Trial participants were enrolled by age into subgroups of 18-55, 56-69 and 70-plus years, and roughly 150, 30 and 60 TCR-sequenced participants, respectively, were included in these subgroups. General conclusions and limits of the study: Reportedly, close to half of the unique spike-specific TCRs recognized epitopes lying outside the regions that are mutated in the B.1.351 and B.1.1.7 variants. Because no samples from the day 14 peak response were available, repertoires could be characterized only after the peak T cell response. A significant rise in spike-specific TCR breadth and depth was observed after two AZD1222 doses relative to day 0 and relative to MenACWY recipients. Participants were mostly white British and included more females than males, and it was suggested by the authors that clonal diversity may have been underestimated. The 56-69-year group was small, and its depth increase did not reach significance, likely because of low power. CD4 TCRs associated with the vaccine covered the entire spike protein, and the dominant responses were in regions 160-218 and 743-854. Conclusions about previously exposed vaccinees were limited because only 6 or 7 AZD1222 recipients were SARS-CoV-2 seropositive at baseline.

In light of the paper, this sample's time point label describes: baseline before first vaccination. Vaccinee samples were obtained from the UK trials COV001 and COV002, which included a single-blind randomized controlled phase 2/3 trial of AZD1222 (ChAdOx1 nCoV-19) in healthy adults. Trial participant PBMC samples were collected at day 0 and day 28 after the second dose for TCRbeta chain sequencing. Via the germline V gene, CDR1 is KGHSH and CDR2 LQKENI. Trimming removed 3 bases from V and 10 bases from J, leaving 16 bases between the germline ends. The cysteine opens and the phenylalanine closes a CDR3 of 14 amino acids. The only DNA kept is the CDR3, 42 bases in frame from the first base. The CDR3 regions of human TCRbeta chains were analyzed by immunosequencing. Concerning the study's data processing: Repertoire TCRs were matched against a reference library of SARS-CoV-2-specific TCRs generated with the MIRA antigen-specificity platform. Breadth was defined as the fraction of unique TCRs that were SARS-CoV-2-associated, and depth was defined as the fraction of total T cells that were SARS-CoV-2-associated. Each spike-specific TCR was assigned to its reactive spike region and to a CD4 or CD8 class using the MIRA data. Log10-transformed breadth and depth values were compared by one-way ANOVA with Sidak's multiple comparisons tests. In its TCRdb copy, this immuneACCESS table keeps in-frame sequences only and misses some clones. Where compared with another copy, unresolved V genes explain less than half of these, and the others have no known cause. V and J calls and clone size are given by that table; D and trimming were obtained from the DNA. Counted in this sample were about 110,000 clones; about nine tenths of them appeared once. 5.1% of the sample belongs to the ten largest clones.

Note on this clone: There is no known antigen for this receptor. No much larger clone exists at a distance of one base, and base qualities are not known.

The sample in question was peripheral blood, obtained on day 0 of AZD1222 vaccination. In this chain, TRBV18 is recombined with TRBJ2-1; no D gene is confidently identified. This clonotype originated in an adult in good health. The CDR3 loop reads CASSPVRPGWEQFF. The DNA reads TGTGCCAGCTCACCCGTCCGTCCGGGTTGGGAGCAGTTCTTC.